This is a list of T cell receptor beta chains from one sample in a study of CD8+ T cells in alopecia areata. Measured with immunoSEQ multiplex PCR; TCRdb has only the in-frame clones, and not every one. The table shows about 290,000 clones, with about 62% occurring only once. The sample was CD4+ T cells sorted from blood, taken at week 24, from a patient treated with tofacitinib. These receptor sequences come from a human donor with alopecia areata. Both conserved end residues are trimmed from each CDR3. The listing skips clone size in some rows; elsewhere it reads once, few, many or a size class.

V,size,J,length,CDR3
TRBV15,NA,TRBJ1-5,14,ATSRDYRASDQPQH
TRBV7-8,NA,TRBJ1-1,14,ASTSLTRLSGAEAF
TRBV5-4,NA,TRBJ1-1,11,ASSLGQGALAF
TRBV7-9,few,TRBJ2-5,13,ASSLPLAQQETQY
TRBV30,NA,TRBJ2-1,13,AWSKSLRATHEQF
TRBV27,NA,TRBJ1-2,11,ASSPAGPEGYT
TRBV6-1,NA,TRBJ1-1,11,ASTFGPNTEAF
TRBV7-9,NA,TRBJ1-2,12,ASRGDGISYGYT
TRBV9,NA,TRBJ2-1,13,ASSVAPGPYNEQF
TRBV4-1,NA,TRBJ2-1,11,ASSRRDYNEQF
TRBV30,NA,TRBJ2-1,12,AWSEGLGGNEQF
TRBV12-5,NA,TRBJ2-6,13,ASGPQGGGANVLT
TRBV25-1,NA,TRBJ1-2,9,ASSAGPGYT
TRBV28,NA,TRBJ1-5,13,ASSLGGGGNQPQH
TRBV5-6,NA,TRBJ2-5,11,ASLSGGRGTQY
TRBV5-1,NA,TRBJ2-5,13,ASSPHIRAVETQY
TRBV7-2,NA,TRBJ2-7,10,ASGGASYEQY
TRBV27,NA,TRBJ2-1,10,ASTLRDNEQF
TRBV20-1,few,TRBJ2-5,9,SARASETQY
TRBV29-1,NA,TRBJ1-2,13,SVGPQGYLNYGYT
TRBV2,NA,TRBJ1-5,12,ASTLTADNQPQH
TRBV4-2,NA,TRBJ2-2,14,ASSQDPGTNTGELF
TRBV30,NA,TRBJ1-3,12,ACMDSISGNTIY
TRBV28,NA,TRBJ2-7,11,ASRRGTSYEQY
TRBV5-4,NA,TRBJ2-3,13,ASSLPDTRTDTQY
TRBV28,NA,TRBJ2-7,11,ATIGQGAYEQY
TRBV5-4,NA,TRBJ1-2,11,ASTHPANYGYT
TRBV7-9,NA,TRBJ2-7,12,ASSLAGRVGEQY
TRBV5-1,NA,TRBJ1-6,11,ASSLGGNSPLH
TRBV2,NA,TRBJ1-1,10,ASSDWTAEAF
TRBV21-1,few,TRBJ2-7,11,ASSKGDRGQQY
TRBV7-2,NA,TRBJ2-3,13,ASSSRTGGTDTQY
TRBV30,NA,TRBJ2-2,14,AWSVRLGGATGELF
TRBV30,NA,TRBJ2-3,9,AWGSTDTQY
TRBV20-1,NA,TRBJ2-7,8,SAHKGEQY
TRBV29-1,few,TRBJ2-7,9,SVGTSYEQY
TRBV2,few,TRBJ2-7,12,ASRPGLRAYEQY
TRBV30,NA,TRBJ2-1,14,AWSVGRAGVYNEQF
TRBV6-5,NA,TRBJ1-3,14,ASSYSPPSSGNTIY
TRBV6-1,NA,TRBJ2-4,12,ASSVGAPKNIQY
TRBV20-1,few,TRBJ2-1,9,SASTASWKF
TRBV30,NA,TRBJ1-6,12,AWSAVGPNSPLH
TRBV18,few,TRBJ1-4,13,ASSPRRDRDEKLF
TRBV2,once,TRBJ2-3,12,ASSEGFGADTQY
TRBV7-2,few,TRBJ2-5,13,ASSTQGASGETQY
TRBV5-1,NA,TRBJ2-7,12,ASSYRTGAYEQY
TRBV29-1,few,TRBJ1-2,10,SVEDSGKKGT
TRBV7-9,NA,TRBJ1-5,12,ASSFSGANQPQH
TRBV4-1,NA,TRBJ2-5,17,ASSQIGPPIRGGEETQY
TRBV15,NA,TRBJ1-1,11,ATSRAFDTEAF
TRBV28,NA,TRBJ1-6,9,ASRKNSPLH
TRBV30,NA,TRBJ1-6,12,AWSRYEGNSPLH
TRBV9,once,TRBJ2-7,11,ASSSRPGGEQY
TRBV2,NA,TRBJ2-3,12,ASSDAGGVDTQY